This entry lists 3 T cell receptor beta chains sequenced from one sample in a study of shared clonotypes between healthy human individuals. Measured with immunoSEQ multiplex PCR; TCRdb has only the in-frame clones, and not every one. The sample lists some 1,100,000 clones, 78% occurring once. The sequenced sample consisted of memory CD4+ T cells from PBMCs. Subset noted: CD45RA-negative fraction. All receptors derive from a man between 18 and 35 years old in good health. Some clones in this sample may be carry-over from other donors' samples.

J is TRBJ2-1 and V is TRBV25-1; D tentatively reads TRBD1 or TRBD2 (7 bases each). Germline CDR1 is MGHDK and CDR2 is SYGVNS. This CDR3 has 17 residues. V gave up 4 bases and J gave up 4 bases, with 20 bases separating them. In DNA form, the CDR3 reads TGTGCCAGCAGTGCCCCGGCAGGGGGAGGGCCTTACAATGAGCAGTTCTTC. Protein: CASSAPAGGGPYNEQFF. The variable domain in full, completed from reference TRBV25-1 and TRBJ2-1, reads EADIYQTPRYLVIGTGKKITLECSQTMGHDKMYWYQQDPGMELHLIHYSYGVNSTEKGDLSSESTVSRIRTEHFPLTLESARPSHTSQYLCASSAPAGGGPYNEQFFGPGTRLTVL.

This clone was observed a single time. This chain uses TRBV30 with TRBJ2-1; D is tentatively TRBD1 or TRBD2 (5 bases each). The CDR3 loop spans 18 amino acids. CDR1 is GTSNPN, CDR2 SVGIG, per germline (reference sequence). Trimming removed 1 base at V and 9 bases at J, with 28 bases between. The CDR3 protein is CAWSGWGSLEPALSEQFF. The CDR3, as DNA: TGTGCCTGGAGTGGCTGGGGGAGCTTAGAACCCGCTTTGAGTGAGCAGTTCTTC.

This clone has a count of ten or more. The gene calls are TRBV5-4 and TRBJ2-5, with D uncertain. The germline V gene encodes CDR1 SGHNT and CDR2 YYREEE (reference sequence). This CDR3 has 13 amino acids. Trimming shortened V by 0 bases and J by 2 bases, and 5 bases separated the two germline ends. CDR3 DNA: TGTGCCAGCAGCTTGGACTTTCAAGAGACCCAGTACTTC. It codes for CASSLDFQETQYF.